A selection of T cell receptor beta chains follows, all from one sample in a study of naive and memory T cell subsets. One entry per CDR3 protein, called by TCRdb with MiXCR from the UMI-ligation and nested PCR reads. The table records just over 80,000 distinct CDR3 sequences, 8% to 9.5% of them present only once. Source material: naive CD8+ T cells from blood. Receptors were obtained from a human donor in good health. CDR3s include the opening cysteine and the closing phenylalanine or tryptophan. A D gene is named only where the DNA matches it firmly. Part of the rows lack a size; the others show once, few, many or a class for expanded clones.

size: many
D: TRBD2
J: TRBJ2-1
V: TRBV9
DNA: TGTGCCAGCAGCTCTTTTAATTCTAGCGGTAAGCAGTTCTTC
CDR3: CASSSFNSSGKQFF

size: NA
D: TRBD1
J: TRBJ1-1
V: TRBV18
DNA: TGTGCCAGCTCACCAGGGGGGACAGGGGCCTTTCGACCCCGAACTTACACTGAAGCTTTCTTT
CDR3: CASSPGGTGAFRPRTYTEAFF

size: few
D: NA
J: TRBJ1-2
V: TRBV29-1
DNA: TGCAGCGCCTTCCCAGGGATTTCTAATGATGGCTACACCTTC
CDR3: CSAFPGISNDGYTF

size: few
D: NA
J: TRBJ2-5
V: TRBV28
DNA: TGTGCCAGCAGTGTTCCCAGGAGCGGGCCAACCGCCGAGACCCAGTACTTC
CDR3: CASSVPRSGPTAETQYF

size: NA
D: NA
J: TRBJ1-5
V: TRBV4-1
DNA: TGCGCCAGCAGCCAGTCCGGGGGGTATCAGCCCCAGCATTTT
CDR3: CASSQSGGYQPQHF

size: NA
D: NA
J: TRBJ2-3
V: TRBV7-9
DNA: TGTGCCAGCAGCCCCTCACAGGGACCCACAGATACGCAGTATTTT
CDR3: CASSPSQGPTDTQYF

size: NA
D: NA
J: TRBJ1-1
V: TRBV27
DNA: TGTGCCAGCAGCCTGGGGAGTGTGAACACTGAAGCTTTCTTT
CDR3: CASSLGSVNTEAFF

size: few
D: TRBD2
J: TRBJ2-3
V: TRBV4-2
DNA: TGTGCCAGCAGCCAAGAATTACTAGCGGGAAGTGAAGATACGCAGTATTTT
CDR3: CASSQELLAGSEDTQYF

size: few
D: NA
J: TRBJ2-7
V: TRBV20-1
DNA: TGCAGTGCTAGTGTATTTTCCGGAGGGAACTACGAGCAGTACTTC
CDR3: CSASVFSGGNYEQYF

size: few
D: TRBD2
J: TRBJ2-2
V: TRBV20-1
DNA: TGCAGTGCTAGAGAATCTAGCGGGAGAGGGACCGGGGAGCTGTTTTTT
CDR3: CSARESSGRGTGELFF

size: few
D: NA
J: TRBJ1-5
V: TRBV7-9
DNA: TGTGCCAGCACCACGGGTCCCAGCAATCAGCCCCAGCATTTT
CDR3: CASTTGPSNQPQHF

size: NA
D: NA
J: TRBJ1-2
V: TRBV6-5
DNA: TGTGCCAGCAGCGAAGGGGAGATCTATGGCTACACCTTC
CDR3: CASSEGEIYGYTF

size: few
D: NA
J: TRBJ2-5
V: TRBV12-3/TRBV12-4
DNA: TGTGCCAGCAGTTTATCGCTGGAGACCCAGTACTTC
CDR3: CASSLSLETQYF

size: NA
D: NA
J: TRBJ2-5
V: TRBV7-2
DNA: TGTGCCAGCAGCTTAGCGGGCGGGTTCCAAGAGACCCAGTACTTC
CDR3: CASSLAGGFQETQYF

size: few
D: NA
J: TRBJ2-1
V: TRBV20-1
DNA: TGCAGTGCCCCCGTCGGTCTTCTCTCCTACAATGAGCAGTTCTTC
CDR3: CSAPVGLLSYNEQFF

size: few
D: TRBD2
J: TRBJ2-2
V: TRBV10-3
DNA: TGTGCCATCAGGGGACTAGCGGGCCTAACCGGGGAGCTGTTTTTT
CDR3: CAIRGLAGLTGELFF

size: few
D: NA
J: TRBJ2-3
V: TRBV2
DNA: TGTGCCAGCGTTAGCACAGATACGCAGTATTTT
CDR3: CASVSTDTQYF

size: few
D: NA
J: TRBJ2-7
V: TRBV14
DNA: TGTGCCAGCAGCCAAGATATCTCGGGGGCCTACGAGCAGTACTTC
CDR3: CASSQDISGAYEQYF

size: many
D: NA
J: TRBJ1-4
V: TRBV6-1
DNA: TGTGCCAGCAGTGAGACATCGGATGAAAAACTGTTTTTT
CDR3: CASSETSDEKLFF

size: NA
D: NA
J: TRBJ1-1
V: TRBV12-3/TRBV12-4
DNA: TGTGCCAGCAGTGTGACCACTGAAGCTTTCTTT
CDR3: CASSVTTEAFF

size: many
D: NA
J: TRBJ1-4
V: TRBV11-1
DNA: TGTGCCAGCAGCTTCGGACATTCGGATGAAAAACTGTTTTTT
CDR3: CASSFGHSDEKLFF

size: NA
D: NA
J: TRBJ2-1
V: TRBV24-1
DNA: TGTGCCACCAGTGAATATACAGGGATCTCCAATGAGCAGTTCTTC
CDR3: CATSEYTGISNEQFF

size: few
D: NA
J: TRBJ1-5
V: TRBV4-1
DNA: TGCGCCAGCAGCCAGGCTATCTATAGCAATCAGCCCCAGCATTTT
CDR3: CASSQAIYSNQPQHF

size: many
D: TRBD2
J: TRBJ2-1
V: TRBV27
DNA: TGTGCCAGCAGAGTAGCGGGAGGAACGAATGAGCAGTTCTTC
CDR3: CASRVAGGTNEQFF

size: few
D: TRBD2
J: TRBJ2-2
V: TRBV4-3
DNA: TGCGCCAGCAGCCCCGGAACTAGCGGGAGCACGCACACCGGGGAGCTGTTTTTT
CDR3: CASSPGTSGSTHTGELFF

size: NA
D: TRBD2
J: TRBJ2-1
V: TRBV12-3/TRBV12-4
DNA: TGTGCCAGCAGTCTAGCGGGAGGGTCCGACAATGAGCAGTTCTTC
CDR3: CASSLAGGSDNEQFF

size: NA
D: NA
J: TRBJ2-7
V: TRBV20-1
DNA: TGCAGTGCTCGGGGGACAGTGCGATTAGAGCAGTACTTC
CDR3: CSARGTVRLEQYF

size: NA
D: NA
J: TRBJ1-4
V: TRBV29-1
DNA: TGCAGCGTTCCGAGATCAACTAATGAAAAACTGTTTTTT
CDR3: CSVPRSTNEKLFF

size: many
D: TRBD2
J: TRBJ2-7
V: TRBV7-6
DNA: TGTGCCAGCTCCGATGGGAGGGCCACCTACGAGCAGTACTTC
CDR3: CASSDGRATYEQYF

size: NA
D: NA
J: TRBJ2-3
V: TRBV7-8
DNA: TGTGCCAGCAGCCACGATACGCAGTATTTT
CDR3: CASSHDTQYF

size: few
D: TRBD2
J: TRBJ2-2
V: TRBV6-2/TRBV6-3
DNA: TGTGCCAGCAGCGGGCTAGCGGACCCGGACACCGGGGAGCTGTTTTTT
CDR3: CASSGLADPDTGELFF